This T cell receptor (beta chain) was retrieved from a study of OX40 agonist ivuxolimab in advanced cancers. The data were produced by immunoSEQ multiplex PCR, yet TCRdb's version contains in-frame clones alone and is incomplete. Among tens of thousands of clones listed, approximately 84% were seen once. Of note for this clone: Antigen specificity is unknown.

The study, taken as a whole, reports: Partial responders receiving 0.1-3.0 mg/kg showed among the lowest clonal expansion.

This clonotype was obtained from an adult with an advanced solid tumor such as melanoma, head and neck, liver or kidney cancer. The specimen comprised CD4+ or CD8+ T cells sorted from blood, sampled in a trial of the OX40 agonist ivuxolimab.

This CDR3 is CASSLQGAVAEAFF. CDR3 nucleotides: TGCGCCAGCAGCTTGCAAGGGGCGGTGGCTGAAGCTTTCTTT. The chain has TRBV5-1 and TRBJ1-1, with D perhaps TRBD1 (5 bases). CDR1 is SGHRS and CDR2 is YFSETQ in the germline V gene. The CDR3 spans 14 residues. V was clipped by 1 base and J by 6 bases, with 13 bases between them. Complete variable domain (other parts from reference TRBV5-1 and TRBJ1-1): KAGVTQTPRYLIKTRGQQVTLSCSPISGHRSVSWYQQTPGQGLQFLFEYFSETQRNKGNFPGRFSGRQFSNSRSEMNVSTLELGDSALYLCASSLQGAVAEAFFGQGTRLTVV.